Following are 14 T cell receptor beta chains from one sample sequenced in a study of T cells in Graves' hyperthyroidism and ophthalmopathy. RNA transcripts provided the source from which TCR beta CDR3 regions were amplified. The TCR CDR3 first-round RT-PCR relied on the HTBI primer set. TCRdb recomputed calls from the multiplex PCR reads with MiXCR, one row per CDR3 protein. The sample contains about 380,000 distinct CDR3 sequences, over 11% of which appear only once. The sequencing input was blood. The source of these receptors is a woman aged 60-75 years with Graves' hyperthyroidism.

This clonotype was detected ten times or more. The chain carries TRBV3-1 and TRBJ2-2; 10 bases are a match to TRBD1. Germline V gene data show CDR1 as LGHDT and CDR2 as YNNKEL (reference sequence). CDR3 length: 16 residues. V was clipped by 4 bases and J by 3 bases; unmatched bases: 5. This CDR3 is CASSRDRGSDTGELFF. The DNA of the CDR3 is TGTGCCAGCAGCCGGGACAGGGGATCGGACACCGGGGAGCTGTTTTTT.

This clonotype was found many times. This chain links TRBV7-9 with TRBJ2-4; tentative D call: TRBD2 (6 bases). The V gene lost 7 bases and the J gene lost 0 bases, with 7 bases spanning the gap. From germline, CDR1 is SEHNR and CDR2 FQNEAQ (reference sequence). The CDR3 has 13 amino acids. CDR3 region: CASKAGAKNIQYF. In nucleotides, the CDR3 is TGTGCCAGCAAAGCGGGAGCCAAAAACATTCAGTACTTC.

In its sample, this clonotype was seen many times. V gene TRBV28 combines with J gene TRBJ1-2; D ambiguous. The CDR3 totals 14 residues. V dropped 3 bases and J dropped 3 bases, with 11 bases sitting between them. CDR1 MDHEN and CDR2 SYDVKM come from the germline V gene. The CDR3 nucleotides are TGTGCCAGCAGTTTCGTCCACCTTTACTATGGCTACACCTTC. Amino acids: CASSFVHLYYGYTF.

The chain carries TRBV5-8 and TRBJ1-3; D is uncertain. This CDR3 contains 14 residues. The V end lost 2 bases, the J end lost 0 bases, and 6 bases lay between the germline ends. The germline V gene encodes CDR1 SGHTS and CDR2 YDEGEE. CDR3 in amino acids: CASSLPDSGNTIYF. The CDR3 DNA is TGTGCCAGCAGCTTACCGGACTCTGGAAACACCATATATTTT.

This clonotype was counted many times. This chain uses TRBV30 with TRBJ2-7, with 8 bases fitting TRBD1. Germline-derived CDR1 and CDR2 are GTSNPN and SVGIG (reference sequence). The V gene end was trimmed by 0 bases and the J gene end by 9 bases; junction bases not matched to a gene: 7. The CDR3 extends over 13 amino acids. The CDR3 loop is CAWSVQGGVGQYF. The CDR3 DNA reads as TGTGCCTGGAGTGTACAGGGGGGAGTTGGGCAGTACTTC.

This clonotype was detected ten times or more. J is TRBJ1-2 and V is TRBV11-2; 8 bases line up with TRBD1. The CDR3 extends over 13 amino acids. Germline V lookup: CDR1 SGHAT, CDR2 FQNNGV. With 6 bases clipped from V and 1 base from J, the junction kept 1 base outside the gene matches. The DNA for the CDR3 is TGTGCCAGCAGTGACAGGGGTAACTATGGCTACACCTTC. Translation gives CASSDRGNYGYTF.

The chain is built from TRBV5-4 and TRBJ2-3, with D unclear. Per the germline V gene, CDR1 is SGHNT and CDR2 is YYREEE (reference sequence). The CDR3 length is 14 residues. V lost 0 bases and J 12 bases, leaving 17 bases between the germline ends. The CDR3 coding sequence is TGTGCCAGCAGCTTGGTCCTGGCTAGTCGACGACAGTATTTT. It is translated as CASSLVLASRRQYF.

V and J are TRBV10-3 and TRBJ2-4; a weak D match, TRBD1 (5 bases). CDR1 is ENHRY, CDR2 SYGVKD, per germline. CDR3 size: 17 residues. V was trimmed by 0 bases and J by 0 bases, leaving 12 bases between them. The CDR3 coding sequence is TGTGCCATCAGTGAGTCAAAGGGGAATGTAGCCAAAAACATTCAGTACTTC. Translated: CAISESKGNVAKNIQYF.

This clonotype was found many times. V is TRBV20-1 and J is TRBJ2-5; tentative D call: TRBD2 (6 bases). The CDR3 has 18 amino acids. CDR1 is DFQATT, CDR2 SNEGSKA, per germline (reference sequence). The V end lost 3 bases, the J end lost 1 base, and 24 bases lay between the germline ends. CDR3 in amino acids: CSASQPPGQRAGQETQYF. CDR3 nucleotide sequence: TGCAGTGCTAGCCAACCACCGGGGCAGCGAGCGGGCCAAGAGACCCAGTACTTC.

The rearrangement links TRBV5-4 to TRBJ1-4; D is ambiguous. The germline gives CDR1 SGHNT, CDR2 YYREEE (reference sequence). The CDR3 covers 12 residues. Trimming cost V 4 bases and J 8 bases, with 9 bases left between them. As DNA, the CDR3 is TGTGCCAGCAGCAAGGATGAAGAAAAACTGTTTTTT. Amino acids: CASSKDEEKLFF.

This clonotype was detected only a few times. J is TRBJ2-2 and V is TRBV20-1; TRBD2 matches at 13 bases. Germline V gene data show CDR1 as DFQATT and CDR2 as SNEGSKA (reference sequence). This CDR3 comprises 16 residues. The junction had 8 bases not matched to a gene; V was cut back by 5 bases and J by 5 bases. CDR3 sequence reads: CSAYPTGLAGTGELFF. DNA of the CDR3: TGCAGTGCTTACCCAACGGGACTAGCGGGAACCGGGGAGCTGTTTTTT.

A few counts support this clonotype. V and J are TRBV5-1 and TRBJ1-3; D uncertain. This CDR3 region has 14 residues. Germline CDR1 reads SGHRS; CDR2 reads YFSETQ. The V end lost 6 bases, the J end lost 2 bases, and 12 bases lay between the germline ends. CDR3 nucleotide sequence: TGCGCCAGCAACTCGGGAGGCGCTGGAAACACCATATATTTT. Its protein product is CASNSGGAGNTIYF.

At least ten counts were recorded for this clonotype. The chain employs TRBV2 and TRBJ1-5; 9 positions match TRBD1. Germline-derived CDR1 and CDR2 are SNHLY and FYNNEI. This CDR3 is 14 amino acids long. Trimming cost V 6 bases and J 5 bases; bases outside gene matches: 5. The CDR3 DNA reads TGTGCCAGCAGGGGGACAGGGCGCTATCAGCCCCAGCATTTT. It translates to CASRGTGRYQPQHF. Full variable domain (missing parts from reference TRBV2 and TRBJ1-5): EPEVTQTPSHQVTQMGQEVILRCVPISNHLYFYWYRQILGQKVEFLVSFYNNEISEKSEIFDDQFSVERPDGSNFTLKIRSTKLEDSAMYFCASRGTGRYQPQHFGDGTRLSIL.

Many counts were recorded for this clonotype. The chain links TRBV10-3 to TRBJ2-7; 7 positions match TRBD2. CDR1 and CDR2 (germline): ENHRY, SYGVKD. CDR3 size: 16 residues. J was trimmed by 4 bases and V by 2 bases; bases with no gene match: 11. In nucleotides, the CDR3 is TGTGCCATCAGTGAGACTGTTCGCGGGAGTGGGTACGAGCAGTACTTC. Translated, it gives CAISETVRGSGYEQYF.